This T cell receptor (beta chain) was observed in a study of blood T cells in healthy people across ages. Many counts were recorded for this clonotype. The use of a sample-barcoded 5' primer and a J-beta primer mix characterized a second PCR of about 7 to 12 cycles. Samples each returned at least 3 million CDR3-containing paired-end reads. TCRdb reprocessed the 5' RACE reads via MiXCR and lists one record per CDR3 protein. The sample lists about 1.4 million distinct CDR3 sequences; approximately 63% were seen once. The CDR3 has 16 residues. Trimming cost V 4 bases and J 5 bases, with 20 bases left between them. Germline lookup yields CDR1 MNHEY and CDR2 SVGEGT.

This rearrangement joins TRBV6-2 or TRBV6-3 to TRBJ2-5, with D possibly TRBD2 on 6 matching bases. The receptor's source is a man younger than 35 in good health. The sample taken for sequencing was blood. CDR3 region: CASSLPTSQGGETQYF. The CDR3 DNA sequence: TGTGCCAGCAGTTTGCCCACTTCCCAGGGAGGCGAGACCCAGTACTTC.